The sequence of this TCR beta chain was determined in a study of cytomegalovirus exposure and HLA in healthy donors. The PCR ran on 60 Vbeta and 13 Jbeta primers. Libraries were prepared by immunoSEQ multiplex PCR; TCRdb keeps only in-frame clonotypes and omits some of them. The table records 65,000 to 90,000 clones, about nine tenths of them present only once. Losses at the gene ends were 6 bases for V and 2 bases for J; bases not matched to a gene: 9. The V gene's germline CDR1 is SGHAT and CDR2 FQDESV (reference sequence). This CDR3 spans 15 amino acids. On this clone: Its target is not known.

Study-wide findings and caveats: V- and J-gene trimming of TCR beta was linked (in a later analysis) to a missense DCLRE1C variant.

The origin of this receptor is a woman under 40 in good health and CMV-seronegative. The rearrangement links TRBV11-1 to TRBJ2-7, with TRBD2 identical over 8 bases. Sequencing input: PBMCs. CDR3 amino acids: CASSYSGTRTYEQYF. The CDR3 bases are TGTGCCAGCAGTTACTCCGGGACTAGGACCTACGAGCAGTACTTC.